The 25 T cell receptor beta chains listed next were all sequenced from one sample in a study of T cell responses to AZD1222 COVID-19 vaccine. TCRdb keeps only in-frame clones here, not all; method: immunoSEQ multiplex PCR. The sample has some 96,000 clones, roughly nine tenths seen once. Sequences were derived from peripheral blood, sampled on day 0 of AZD1222 vaccination. These receptors originate from an adult in good health.

There are a few counts of this clone. Compared with germline, one end of the junction differs, possibly owing to a read error. The chain combines TRBV18 with TRBJ2-7, with 11 positions matching TRBD2. CDR1 is KGHSH, CDR2 LQKENI, per germline. The CDR3 is 15 residues long. The CDR3 sequence: CASSPQSGTSGPPHF. CDR3 DNA sequence: TGTGCCAGCTCACCACAGTCCGGGACTAGCGGTCCTCCGCACTTC. Looking up the rest from reference TRBV18 and TRBJ2-7 gives the full variable domain: NAGVMQNPRHLVRRRGQEARLRCSPMKGHSHVYWYRQLPEEGLKFMVYLQKENIIDESGMPKERFSAEFPKEGPSILRIQQVVRGDSAAYFCASSPQSGTSGPPHFGPGTRLTVT.

The J gene is TRBJ1-2, the V gene TRBV6-5; TRBD1 is a possible D gene (6 bases). CDR3 length equals 16 residues. From germline, CDR1 is MNHEY and CDR2 SVGAGI. Trimming left V 0 bases short and J 4 bases short, with 15 bases between. CDR3 nucleotide sequence: TGTGCCAGCAGTTACTCGAGTACAGGGTACTCCTATGGCTACACCTTC. Its translation is CASSYSSTGYSYGYTF.

CDR3 nucleotides: TGTGCCTGGAGTGTTGGGGACAGAAGGTCACCCCTCCACTTT. Its protein product is CAWSVGDRRSPLHF. V and J are TRBV30 and TRBJ1-6; 7 nucleotides line up with TRBD1. Germline CDR1 and CDR2: GTSNPN and SVGIG (reference sequence). The CDR3 covers 14 residues. Trimming removed 0 bases from V and 10 bases from J; junction bases left unmatched: 6.

The J gene is TRBJ1-2, the V gene TRBV6-5; a possible D gene is TRBD1 (5 bases). Deletions cut 7 bases from V and 2 bases from J, with 14 bases between. Germline lookup yields CDR1 MNHEY and CDR2 SVGAGI. The CDR3 is made up of 14 amino acids. For the CDR3, the DNA is TGTGCCAGCACCGCGGGGGGTAGCAACTATGGCTACACCTTC. This sequence encodes CASTAGGSNYGYTF.

The chain couples TRBV28 to TRBJ1-2; unclear D gene. Trimming left V 8 bases short and J 8 bases short, with 3 bases between. The CDR3 covers 8 residues. Germline values: CDR1 MDHEN, CDR2 SYDVKM. CDR3 sequence reads: CASGGYTF. The CDR3 DNA reads TGTGCCAGCGGGGGCTACACCTTC.

The chain recombines TRBV12-3 or TRBV12-4 with TRBJ1-2; no firm D call. Trimming left V 3 bases short and J 4 bases short, with 9 bases between. The CDR3 is 13 amino acids. This CDR3 is CASSFEGTYGYTF. The CDR3 DNA reads as TGTGCCAGCAGTTTCGAGGGAACCTATGGCTACACCTTC.

A remark on this clone: A read error may account for a junction end that differs from germline. Other DNA sequences in the sample encode the same CDR3. The chain joins TRBV29-1 to TRBJ2-7, with 9 bases fitting TRBD1. CDR3 size: 14 residues. From germline, CDR1 is SQVTM and CDR2 ANQGSEA. The chain's CDR3 is CSVEDATGGYEQYF. Written as DNA, the CDR3 is TGCAGCGTTGAAGATGCTACAGGGGGCTACGAGCAGTATTTC.

This rearrangement joins TRBV5-1 to TRBJ2-3, with D perhaps matching TRBD2 (6 bases). Germline lookup yields CDR1 SGHRS and CDR2 YFSETQ. V was trimmed by 4 bases and J by 6 bases, leaving 9 bases between them. This CDR3 is 12 amino acids long. The DNA for the CDR3 is TGCGCCAGCAGCGTCGCGGGGGATACGCAGTATTTT. Translating it yields CASSVAGDTQYF.

The CDR3 nucleotides read TGTGCCAGCACTATTGACAGGTCTGGGTTATCGAACTATGGCTACACCTTC. This sequence encodes CASTIDRSGLSNYGYTF. This chain joins TRBV28 and TRBJ1-2, with D perhaps TRBD1 (6 bases). This CDR3 has 17 amino acids. Trimming cost V 7 bases and J 2 bases, with 23 bases left between them. Per germline, CDR1 MDHEN and CDR2 SYDVKM.

This clone appeared a single time. The rearrangement joins TRBV6-2 or TRBV6-3 to TRBJ2-1; tentatively, D is TRBD2 (5 bases). The CDR3 loop spans 18 amino acids. From germline, CDR1 is MNHEY and CDR2 SVGEGT. The V end lost 0 bases, the J end lost 7 bases, and 22 bases lay between the germline ends. In DNA, the CDR3 is TGTGCCAGCAGTTACTCGAGGGTCCGAGGGCGATCGGGAAATGAGCAGTTCTTC. This codes for CASSYSRVRGRSGNEQFF.

This chain uses TRBV18 with TRBJ2-2; TRBD1 aligns across 7 bases. Germline CDR1 is KGHSH and CDR2 is LQKENI. V shed 2 bases, J shed 6 bases, and the junction held 12 bases outside the gene matches. The CDR3 contains 17 residues. In nucleotides, the CDR3 is TGTGCCAGCTCACCAACCCTATTGACAGGGAAGGCCGGGGAGCTGTTTTTT. Translating gives CASSPTLLTGKAGELFF.

The chain links TRBV5-4 to TRBJ1-2; maybe TRBD1 (5 bases). V was trimmed by 4 bases and J by 5 bases, leaving 12 bases between them. Germline V gene lookup returns CDR1 SGHNT and CDR2 YYREEE (reference sequence). The CDR3 covers 13 residues. CDR3 loop: CASSISSGYGYTF. DNA for the CDR3: TGTGCCAGCAGCATAAGCTCAGGGTATGGCTACACCTTC.

The V gene is TRBV3-1 (or the pseudogene TRBV3-2), the J gene TRBJ2-2; 8 nucleotides agree with TRBD1. V dropped 6 bases and J dropped 4; count of bases not matched to a gene: 4. CDR1 and CDR2 (germline): LGHDT, YNNKEL (reference sequence). This CDR3 contains 14 residues. The CDR3 sequence: CASSRTGSTGELFF. The DNA of the CDR3 is TGTGCCAGCAGTCGGACAGGGAGCACCGGGGAGCTGTTTTTT.

CDR3 nucleotide sequence: TGTGCCAGCAGCTTTTCCGCGACCCTCTCCTACAATGAGCAGTTCTTC. Protein sequence: CASSFSATLSYNEQFF. The chain couples TRBV11-2 to TRBJ2-1, with D hard to call. This CDR3 has 16 residues. In germline, CDR1 is SGHAT, CDR2 FQNNGV. V dropped 3 bases and J dropped 0 bases, with 12 bases sitting between them.

The chain recombines TRBV7-2 with TRBJ1-1; 9 nucleotides line up with TRBD1. V shed 2 bases and J 4 bases; nucleotides not matched to a gene: 5. There are 15 residues in the CDR3. Germline-derived CDR1 and CDR2 are SGHTA and FQGNSA. The CDR3 protein is CASSLSNRGPTEAFF. CDR3 nucleotides: TGTGCCAGCAGCTTAAGTAACAGGGGGCCCACTGAAGCTTTCTTT.

This clone was seen a single time. The rearrangement joins TRBV10-3 to TRBJ2-7; 9 bases match TRBD2. The CDR3 totals 13 residues. The germline V gene encodes CDR1 ENHRY and CDR2 SYGVKD. V shed 6 bases and J 3 bases; nucleotides not matched to a gene: 3. CDR3 DNA sequence: TGTGCCATCAGGCTAGCGGGGAACTACGAGCAGTACTTC. This encodes CAIRLAGNYEQYF.

V usage is TRBV9 and J usage is TRBJ1-3; D is uncertain. This CDR3 has 15 residues. Trimming removed 0 bases at V and 5 bases at J, with 12 bases between. Per the germline V gene, CDR1 is SGDLS and CDR2 is YYNGEE. CDR3 nucleotide sequence: TGTGCCAGCAGCGTAGCGCCCACAGACAGAAACACCATATATTTT. As protein: CASSVAPTDRNTIYF. Together with reference TRBV9 and TRBJ1-3, the CDR3 gives the full variable domain: DSGVTQTPKHLITATGQRVTLRCSPRSGDLSVYWYQQSLDQGLQFLIQYYNGEERAKGNILERFSAQQFPDLHSELNLSSLELGDSALYFCASSVAPTDRNTIYFGEGSWLTVV.

This clone was recorded once. The gene calls are TRBV27 and TRBJ2-1; D is perhaps TRBD2 (5 bases). Germline V CDR1 and CDR2: MNHEY, SMNVEV (reference sequence). This CDR3 is 14 amino acids long. The V end lost 3 bases, the J end lost 3 bases, and 9 bases lay between the germline ends. The CDR3 coding sequence is TGTGCCAGCAGTTTCCGGGGTCTCTACAATGAGCAGTTCTTC. It is translated as CASSFRGLYNEQFF.

The V and J genes are TRBV2 and TRBJ2-7, with D possibly being TRBD2 (6 bases). The CDR3 runs to 13 residues. Germline CDR1 reads SNHLY; CDR2 reads FYNNEI. The V gene lost 4 bases and the J gene lost 4 bases, with 11 bases spanning the gap. The CDR3 protein is CASSAVSGYEQYF. DNA of the CDR3: TGTGCCAGCAGTGCGGTTAGCGGATACGAGCAGTACTTC.

This clone was detected only once. The chain combines TRBV7-9 with TRBJ2-2, with 9 nucleotides matching TRBD1. Germline CDR1 is SEHNR and CDR2 is FQNEAQ (reference sequence). With V trimmed by 2 bases and J by 3 bases, 13 bases remained unmatched. This CDR3 is 19 amino acids long. The CDR3 reads CASSLSYRPGTGHTGELFF. The CDR3 DNA reads as TGTGCCAGCAGCTTATCCTATCGCCCCGGGACAGGGCACACCGGGGAGCTGTTTTTT. The whole variable domain, remainder taken from reference TRBV7-9 and TRBJ2-2, is DTGVSQNPRHKITKRGQNVTFRCDPISEHNRLYWYRQTLGQGPEFLTYFQNEAQLEKSRLLSDRFSAERPKGSFSTLEIQRTEQGDSAMYLCASSLSYRPGTGHTGELFFGEGSRLTVL.

V usage is TRBV5-4 and J usage is TRBJ2-7; D is perhaps TRBD2 (5 bases). Trimming took 1 base from V and 3 from J, leaving 8 bases between them. Germline CDR1 reads SGHNT; CDR2 reads YYREEE (reference sequence). The CDR3 is made up of 13 amino acids. CDR3 amino acids: CASSLQAGYEQYF. CDR3 nucleotides: TGTGCCAGCAGCTTGCAGGCGGGCTACGAGCAGTACTTC.

The V gene is TRBV7-8, the J gene TRBJ2-7, with 11 bases lining up with TRBD2. CDR3 length: 14 residues. Germline CDR1 reads SGHVS; CDR2 reads FQNEAQ. After removal of 4 bases from V and 2 bases from J, the junction contained 1 base not matched to a gene. The CDR3 DNA is TGTGCCAGCAGCTGGACTAGCGGGCCCTACGAGCAGTACTTC. Its protein is CASSWTSGPYEQYF.

The chain employs TRBV5-1 and TRBJ1-2, with D unclear. The CDR3 extends over 15 amino acids. The V and J ends lost 0 bases and 0 bases respectively, with 9 bases between them. Germline CDR1 reads SGHRS; CDR2 reads YFSETQ. DNA for the CDR3: TGCGCCAGCAGCTTGGAGTCGGCAGCTAACTATGGCTACACCTTC. The encoded protein is CASSLESAANYGYTF.

CDR3 coding DNA: TGTGCCACTCAGACAGGGGAGGGTTGGGAGACCCAGTACTTC. Encoded protein: CATQTGEGWETQYF. The V gene is TRBV10-3, the J gene TRBJ2-5, with D maybe TRBD1 (8 bases). CDR1 and CDR2 (germline): ENHRY, SYGVKD. V lost 10 bases, J lost 5 bases, and 20 bases lay in between. The CDR3 consists of 14 residues.

The rearrangement links TRBV7-8 to TRBJ2-7; perhaps TRBD2 as D (6 bases). The germline V gene encodes CDR1 SGHVS and CDR2 FQNEAQ. Deletions cut 5 bases from V and 9 bases from J, with 17 bases between. This CDR3 comprises 13 residues. The CDR3 here is CASSLGGDVGQYF. The CDR3 DNA follows: TGTGCCAGCAGCCTGGGAGGAGACGTCGGGCAGTACTTC.